This T cell receptor (beta chain) appears in the sequencing data of a study of blood T cell repertoires in COVID-19. Produced via immunoSEQ multiplex PCR; TCRdb's table is partial and in-frame only. The data show under 250,000 clones, around 81% seen once. The germline V gene encodes CDR1 LNHDA and CDR2 SQIVND (reference sequence). This CDR3 contains 13 residues. V was shortened by 0 bases and J by 9 bases, with 9 bases between the two germline ends. The TCR originated in a woman aged 70-85 years with acute or convalescent COVID-19. The sample comprised peripheral blood. The V gene is TRBV19, the J gene TRBJ1-5; D may be TRBD1 (5 bases). The CDR3 region has the DNA TGTGCCAGTAGTATAGATAGGGGCTCGCCCCAGCATTTT. Amino acid sequence: CASSIDRGSPQHF.